The 30 T cell receptor beta chains below were found in one sample sequenced in a study of blood T cells in healthy people across ages. Then a second PCR, running about 6 to 12 cycles, was carried out with a sample-barcoded 5' primer and a J-beta primer mix. TCRdb ran MiXCR on the 5' RACE reads and lists one entry per CDR3 protein. The data contain more than 700,000 distinct CDR3 sequences, around 45% of them singletons. Sequencing used blood. Receptors originate from a man older than 75 in good health.

This chain uses TRBV5-5 with TRBJ2-3; 10 bases align to TRBD2. The CDR3 runs to 16 residues. The germline gives CDR1 SGHKS, CDR2 YYEKEE (reference sequence). The V gene end was trimmed by 1 base and the J gene end by 4 bases; junction bases not matched to a gene: 6. The CDR3, as DNA: TGTGCCAGCAGCTTGCAACTAGCGGGAACGGCAGATACGCAGTATTTT. Amino acids: CASSLQLAGTADTQYF.

This sequence joins TRBV20-1 and TRBJ1-5, with 7 bases that match TRBD1. V lost 3 bases, J lost 5 bases, and 10 bases stayed unmatched. The CDR3 runs to 15 residues. CDR1 is DFQATT and CDR2 is SNEGSKA in the germline V gene (reference sequence). The CDR3 DNA reads as TGCAGTGCTAGTCGTCAGGGGGGTTTGGATCAGCCCCAGCATTTT. Its translation: CSASRQGGLDQPQHF.

CDR3 nucleotides: TGTGCCAGCACCGCTAACACAGGGGGCTTCGATGAGCAGTTCTTC. Residues: CASTANTGGFDEQFF. This sequence joins TRBV28 and TRBJ2-1; 9 nucleotides align to TRBD1. In germline, CDR1 is MDHEN, CDR2 SYDVKM. The junction had 12 bases not matched to a gene; V was cut back by 7 bases and J by 8 bases. The CDR3 is 15 amino acids.

This sequence joins TRBV2 and TRBJ2-1; no clear D gene. The CDR3 runs 14 residues. Trimming left V 4 bases short and J 6 bases short, with 13 bases between. CDR1 and CDR2 (germline): SNHLY, FYNNEI. The CDR3 sequence: CASSATSRINEQFF. As DNA, the CDR3 is TGTGCCAGCAGTGCGACCTCCCGTATCAATGAGCAGTTCTTC.

The chain is built from TRBV7-2 and TRBJ1-2; the match to TRBD1 covers 9 bases. CDR3 length: 14 amino acids. V lost 4 bases, J lost 6 bases, and 6 bases stayed unmatched. Germline lookup yields CDR1 SGHTA and CDR2 FQGNSA. CDR3 nucleotide sequence: TGTGCCAGCAGCTCAACTGGACAGGGGAATGGCTACACCTTC. Translating it yields CASSSTGQGNGYTF.

The chain links TRBV3-1 to TRBJ2-3; D gene unclear. Germline V gene lookup returns CDR1 LGHDT and CDR2 YNNKEL (reference sequence). The ends were cut back, 0 bases at V and 2 bases at J, with 12 bases in the middle. CDR3 size: 16 residues. The CDR3 spells CASSQDAIVTTDTQYF. Written as DNA, the CDR3 is TGTGCCAGCAGCCAAGATGCGATAGTCACCACAGATACGCAGTATTTT.

The chain uses TRBV5-5 and TRBJ2-7; the match to TRBD2 covers 9 bases. The J call may not be correct, given that the DNA end is closer to TRBJ2-5. The CDR3 length is 15 residues. The germline V gene encodes CDR1 SGHKS and CDR2 YYEKEE (reference sequence). The CDR3 DNA follows: TGTGCCAGCAGCTTGGCGGCGGGAGGGTTGGAGACCCAGTACTTC. This sequence encodes CASSLAAGGLETQYF.

This chain connects TRBV6-1 to TRBJ1-1; no definite D call. V shed 3 bases and J shed 0 bases, with 5 bases lying between them. The CDR3 sequence is 13 residues long. CDR1 and CDR2 (germline): MNHNS, SASEGT. The CDR3 is CASSEMMNTEAFF. For the CDR3, the DNA is TGTGCCAGCAGTGAGATGATGAACACTGAAGCTTTCTTT.

This clonotype showed up many times. The chain carries TRBV28 and TRBJ1-6, with a tentative D call TRBD1 (6 bases). The germline CDR1 and CDR2 sequences are MDHEN and SYDVKM. The V end was cut by 5 bases, the J end by 7 bases, with 15 bases between. This CDR3 comprises 15 residues. The CDR3 DNA follows: TGTGCCAGCAGTCCGAGGGGGATGGACAATTCACCCCTCCACTTT. It codes for CASSPRGMDNSPLHF.

The V and J genes are TRBV7-2 and TRBJ2-7; D ambiguous. Trimming shortened V by 2 bases and J by 0 bases, and 8 bases separated the two germline ends. This CDR3 comprises 14 residues. The germline gives CDR1 SGHTA, CDR2 FQGNSA. The CDR3 coding sequence is TGTGCCAGCAGCTTATCGATGAGCTCCTACGAGCAGTACTTC. As protein: CASSLSMSSYEQYF.

The rearrangement links TRBV3-1 to TRBJ2-4; 8 bases line up with TRBD1. Near its end, the DNA agrees better with TRBJ2-7, so the J call may be wrong. The CDR3 is made up of 15 amino acids. CDR1 is LGHDT, CDR2 YNNKEL, per germline (reference sequence). CDR3: CASSQGFDRGREQYF. The CDR3 DNA reads TGTGCCAGCAGCCAAGGTTTCGACAGGGGTCGCGAGCAGTACTTC.

This clonotype was seen many times. The V and J genes are TRBV6-2 or TRBV6-3 and TRBJ2-7, with 8 bases identical to TRBD1. Germline lookup yields CDR1 MNHEY and CDR2 SVGEGT. J lost 1 base, V lost 6 bases, and 2 bases had no gene match. The CDR3 sequence is 13 residues long. The CDR3: CASSRQGSYEQYF. The CDR3 coding sequence is TGTGCCAGCAGCCGACAGGGGTCCTACGAGCAGTACTTC.

This sequence joins TRBV6-5 and TRBJ2-1, with a weak D call TRBD2 (7 bases). CDR1 is MNHEY and CDR2 is SVGAGI in the germline V gene. There are 15 residues in the CDR3. The germline V and J ends were trimmed by 6 bases and 2 bases, with 14 bases remaining between them. The CDR3 DNA is TGTGCCAGCAGGGCGTCCGGGGGGCCCTACAATGAGCAGTTCTTC. Encoded protein: CASRASGGPYNEQFF.

In this sample, this clonotype turned up many times. This rearrangement joins TRBV7-3 to TRBJ2-5; perhaps TRBD2 as D (5 bases). With 1 base removed from V and 5 bases from J, the gap between germline ends came to 8 bases. Germline V lookup: CDR1 SGHTA, CDR2 FQGTGA. The CDR3 sequence is 13 residues long. The CDR3 region is CASSLIARETQYF. The CDR3 bases are TGTGCCAGCAGCTTAATAGCGCGGGAGACCCAGTACTTC.

This chain uses TRBV4-3 with TRBJ2-3, with 12 bases that match TRBD2. This CDR3 has 18 amino acids. The J segment lost 4 bases and the V segment lost 1 base, leaving 9 bases of the junction unmatched. Germline V lookup: CDR1 LGHNA, CDR2 YSLEER. The CDR3 here is CASSQGTKGLAGSDTQYF. The CDR3 nucleotides are TGCGCCAGCAGCCAAGGTACCAAGGGACTAGCGGGCTCAGATACGCAGTATTTT.

V usage is TRBV11-2 and J usage is TRBJ2-5; 8 bases are shared with TRBD1. This CDR3 is 14 amino acids long. Trimming took 8 bases from V and 2 from J; bases not matched to a gene: 7. CDR1 is SGHAT and CDR2 is FQNNGV in the germline V gene. The chain's CDR3 is CASCRTGPQETQYF. CDR3 DNA sequence: TGTGCCAGCTGCAGGACAGGGCCACAAGAGACCCAGTACTTC. The entire variable domain, with the rest obtained from reference TRBV11-2 and TRBJ2-5, is as follows: EAGVAQSPRYKIIEKRQSVAFWCNPISGHATLYWYQQILGQGPKLLIQFQNNGVVDDSQLPKDRFSAERLKGVDSTLKIQPAKLEDSAVYLCASCRTGPQETQYFGPGTRLLVL.

This clonotype was counted between two and nine times. The chain joins TRBV5-1 to TRBJ2-7; 9 nucleotides align to TRBD2. Germline V gene lookup returns CDR1 SGHRS and CDR2 YFSETQ. J was trimmed by 5 bases and V by 5 bases; bases with no gene match: 8. The CDR3 sequence is 14 residues long. CDR3 amino acids: CASSWGRLADEQYF. CDR3 DNA sequence: TGCGCCAGCAGTTGGGGTCGACTAGCGGACGAGCAGTACTTC.

The chain employs TRBV4-2 and TRBJ2-6; possible D gene TRBD2, 6 bases. Trimming left V 0 bases short and J 1 base short, with 25 bases between. Germline V gene sequence: CDR1 LGHNA, CDR2 YNFKEQ. The CDR3 runs 22 residues. CDR3 loop: CASSQDPPALRGGSSGANVLTF. The CDR3 DNA reads TGTGCCAGCAGCCAAGATCCCCCCGCCCTAAGGGGAGGCTCTTCTGGGGCCAACGTCCTGACTTTC.

This clonotype was detected once. The V call is TRBV12-3 or TRBV12-4, the J call TRBJ1-4; D uncertain. The length of the CDR3 is 15 residues. The V end was cut by 5 bases, the J end by 1 base, with 11 bases between. CDR3 sequence: CASSQRRRTNEKLFF. CDR3 sequence (DNA): TGTGCCAGCAGTCAAAGACGGAGAACTAATGAAAAACTGTTTTTT.

V gene TRBV20-1 combines with J gene TRBJ2-3; D ambiguous. Germline V lookup: CDR1 DFQATT, CDR2 SNEGSKA (reference sequence). Trimming cost V 8 bases and J 1 base, with 16 bases left between them. The CDR3 length is 14 residues. This chain's CDR3 is CSPVVTVGTDTQYF. CDR3 nucleotide sequence: TGCAGTCCTGTGGTCACCGTAGGCACAGATACGCAGTATTTT.

The rearrangement joins TRBV4-2 to TRBJ2-7; D not resolved. The CDR3 runs to 16 residues. Germline lookup yields CDR1 LGHNA and CDR2 YNFKEQ. The chain's CDR3 is CAGSQDTAQSSYEQYF. The CDR3 DNA reads TGTGCTGGCAGCCAAGATACAGCGCAGAGCTCCTACGAGCAGTACTTC.

This clonotype was observed once. This chain connects TRBV11-2 to TRBJ2-3; 10 bases are shared with TRBD1. The CDR3 extends over 15 amino acids. Germline lookup yields CDR1 SGHAT and CDR2 FQNNGV. After removal of 5 bases from V and 4 bases from J, the junction contained 6 bases not matched to a gene. CDR3: CASSRDRGSPDTQYF. DNA for the CDR3: TGTGCCAGCAGCCGGGACAGGGGATCCCCAGATACGCAGTATTTT.

The V call is TRBV6-5, the J call TRBJ2-4; D is possibly TRBD1 (5 bases). V was trimmed by 0 bases and J by 4 bases, leaving 7 bases between them. Germline-derived CDR1 and CDR2 are MNHEY and SVGAGI. CDR3 length equals 14 residues. The CDR3 DNA follows: TGTGCCAGCAGTTACTCCCCAGGGAAAAACATTCAGTACTTC. It translates to CASSYSPGKNIQYF.

The chain couples TRBV4-2 to TRBJ2-3; 10 nucleotides match TRBD2. The CDR3 extends over 17 amino acids. The V gene end was trimmed by 5 bases and the J gene end by 10 bases; junction bases not matched to a gene: 18. Germline V gene data show CDR1 as LGHNA and CDR2 as YNFKEQ. The CDR3 protein is CASSTGEIGLAEGSQYF. The CDR3 region has the DNA TGTGCCAGCAGCACAGGCGAGATTGGACTAGCGGAAGGATCGCAGTATTTT.

This clonotype was counted ten times or more. J is TRBJ2-7 and V is TRBV29-1; TRBD2 might be the D (5 bases). The length of the CDR3 is 12 residues. Germline loops: CDR1 SQVTM, CDR2 ANQGSEA. Trimming removed 4 bases at V and 4 bases at J, with 11 bases between. CDR3 DNA: TGCAGCGTTGCAGCGGTTGGATACGAGCAGTACTTC. Translated: CSVAAVGYEQYF.

This clonotype was counted many times. The chain recombines TRBV12-3 or TRBV12-4 with TRBJ2-3; 8 bases agree with TRBD1. The CDR3 consists of 15 residues. J lost 2 bases, V lost 10 bases, and 11 bases had no gene match. Here the CDR3 reads CATRTRTGNTDTQYF. The CDR3 coding sequence is TGTGCCACCCGGACTCGGACAGGGAACACAGATACGCAGTATTTT.

This clonotype was found many times. V and J are TRBV7-3 and TRBJ2-3, with TRBD2 matching over 9 bases. The CDR3 covers 16 residues. Germline V gives CDR1 SGHTA, CDR2 FQGTGA. Trimming at V came to 5 bases and at J to 3 bases, leaving 9 bases not matched to a gene. This CDR3 is CASSPVGLAGTDTQYF. The CDR3 region has the DNA TGTGCCAGCAGCCCCGTGGGACTAGCAGGGACAGATACGCAGTATTTT.

This clonotype has more than one count but fewer than ten. The chain recombines TRBV5-1 with TRBJ1-5; D perhaps matches TRBD1 (5 bases). V was trimmed by 1 base and J by 1 base, leaving 9 bases between them. Per the germline V gene, CDR1 is SGHRS and CDR2 is YFSETQ. The CDR3 totals 15 residues. DNA for the CDR3: TGCGCCAGCAGCTTGTCCGGACACAGCAATCAGCCCCAGCATTTT. This gives the protein CASSLSGHSNQPQHF. The entire variable domain, with the rest obtained from reference TRBV5-1 and TRBJ1-5, is as follows: KAGVTQTPRYLIKTRGQQVTLSCSPISGHRSVSWYQQTPGQGLQFLFEYFSETQRNKGNFPGRFSGRQFSNSRSEMNVSTLELGDSALYLCASSLSGHSNQPQHFGDGTRLSIL.

V and J are TRBV5-8 and TRBJ1-5; D might be TRBD1 (5 bases). Between the trimmed V and J ends, which lost 3 bases and 5 bases, there was a span of 15 bases. The V gene's germline CDR1 is SGHTS and CDR2 YDEGEE. The CDR3 runs 15 residues. CDR3 bases: TGTGCCAGCAGCTGGGCCCGCGGGGCGGATCAGCCCCAGCATTTT. Its translation: CASSWARGADQPQHF.

The rearrangement joins TRBV20-1 to TRBJ2-1; the match to TRBD2 covers 8 bases. The junction had 14 bases not matched to a gene; V was cut back by 5 bases and J by 5 bases. This CDR3 is built from 16 residues. Germline loops: CDR1 DFQATT, CDR2 SNEGSKA (reference sequence). The DNA for the CDR3 is TGCAGTGCTGAGTACCCGGCGGGAGGAGGGGACAATGAGCAGTTCTTC. It codes for CSAEYPAGGGDNEQFF.